The 4 T cell receptor beta chains listed next were all sequenced from one sample in a study of human versus mouse CDR3 diversity and MHC coevolution. TCRdb keeps only in-frame clones here, not all; method: immunoSEQ multiplex PCR. Of tens of thousands of clones listed, 90% to 95% are singletons. Sequenced sample: naive CD4+ T cells from blood. The sample's subset: CD45RO-negative CD62L-positive naive CD4 T cells. The receptors come from a person between 25 and 75 years old in good health.

This clone is a singleton in its sample. The rearrangement joins TRBV2 to TRBJ2-3; 9 bases fit TRBD1. CDR1 and CDR2 from the germline V gene are SNHLY and FYNNEI. CDR3 size: 16 residues. The junction had 12 bases not matched to a gene; V was cut back by 8 bases and J by 3 bases. CDR3 amino acids: CASGNRDRVLTDTQYF. Written as DNA, the CDR3 is TGTGCCAGCGGTAACCGGGACAGGGTTTTAACAGATACGCAGTATTTT.

The rearrangement links TRBV7-2 to TRBJ1-2; 8 bases agree with TRBD1. The CDR3 totals 15 residues. The trim removed 3 bases at V and 3 bases at J, leaving 6 bases unmatched. CDR1 is SGHTA and CDR2 is FQGNSA in the germline V gene. CDR3 nucleotides: TGTGCCAGCAGCTTCGCGACAGGGGAATACTATGGCTACACCTTC. This sequence encodes CASSFATGEYYGYTF.

The chain uses TRBV6-6 and TRBJ2-2; 7 bases align to TRBD1. The V segment lost 7 bases and the J segment 4 bases; nucleotides outside the gene matches: 12. Germline CDR1 MNHNY, CDR2 SVGAGI (reference sequence). The CDR3 consists of 16 residues. The CDR3 DNA reads TGTGCCAGCACAGTACAGGGGCGGCTCGCCACCGGGGAGCTGTTTTTT. This sequence encodes CASTVQGRLATGELFF.

There are a few counts of this clone. This chain uses TRBV5-1 with TRBJ1-1; D gene uncertain. The CDR3 covers 15 residues. Trimming stripped 4 bases from V and 0 bases from J, with 13 bases between. Germline V lookup: CDR1 SGHRS, CDR2 YFSETQ. CDR3 residues: CASSPNPGVNTEAFF. The CDR3 DNA reads as TGCGCCAGCAGCCCTAATCCGGGAGTGAACACTGAAGCTTTCTTT.